This T cell receptor (beta chain) was profiled in a study of breast tumors, draining lymph nodes, adjacent tissues. Concerning this clonotype itself: The antigen is unknown.

One entry per CDR3 protein, called by TCRdb with MiXCR from the multiplex PCR reads. Of 66,000 or so distinct CDR3 sequences detected, approximately 40% appear once; the ten largest clones hold roughly 8.1%. This CDR3 is 18 amino acids long. Germline V CDR1 and CDR2: SGHVS, FNYEAQ. J gave up 7 bases and V 3 bases, and 16 bases lay outside the gene matches. Study findings and constraints: That most tumor T cells come from lymph nodes remained unproven.

The rearrangement uses TRBV7-6 and TRBJ2-3; 10 nucleotides line up with TRBD2. The TCR sequence derives from a female donor with breast cancer. Some clones in this sample may be carry-over from other donors' samples. The sample was breast tumor tissue. For the CDR3, the DNA is TGTGCCAGCAGCTTGCCGAGAGGAGCGGGGGGGGTCACTCATACGCAGTATTTT. It translates to CASSLPRGAGGVTHTQYF.